These T cell receptor beta chains were read from a single sample in a study of control samples from healthy donors and cancer patients. The method was immunoSEQ multiplex PCR; TCRdb's version includes in-frame clones alone and lacks a portion of them. The sample has tens of thousands of clones; 75% to 95% are singletons. Input material: PBMCs. The receptors come from a middle-aged woman with head and neck cancer. Both conserved end residues are part of each CDR3. A D gene is named only where the DNA matches it firmly. The size entry is marked missing in some rows and otherwise reads once, few, many or a size class.

CDR3	DNA	length	V	size	D	J
CASSFGTTTYEQYF	TGTGCCAGCAGCTTTGGGACTACCACCTACGAGCAGTACTTC	14	TRBV5-4	-	TRBD2	TRBJ2-7
CAISDSTGTSGSFHEQYF	TGTGCCATCAGTGACTCGACCGGGACTAGCGGGAGTTTTCACGAGCAGTACTTC	18	TRBV10-3	-	TRBD2	TRBJ2-7
CASSLKEVPDEQFF	TGTGCCAGCAGTCTAAAGGAAGTACCAGATGAGCAGTTCTTC	14	TRBV28	-	-	TRBJ2-1
CASRSGTGGSPLHF	TGCGCCAGCAGATCCGGGACAGGGGGTTCACCCCTCCACTTT	14	TRBV5-1	once	TRBD1	TRBJ1-6
CASSRQGDVYNEQFF	TGCGCCAGCAGCCGACAGGGTGATGTCTACAATGAGCAGTTCTTC	15	TRBV5-1	-	TRBD1	TRBJ2-1
CAWKAGSNSPLHF	TGTGCCTGGAAAGCAGGGTCGAATTCACCCCTCCACTTT	13	TRBV30	-	-	TRBJ1-6
CASSLRQGSGPQHF	TGTGCCAGCTCACTACGACAGGGGTCGGGGCCCCAGCATTTT	14	TRBV18	-	TRBD1	TRBJ1-5
CASSFDENTEAFF	TGCGCCAGCAGCTTCGACGAGAACACTGAAGCTTTCTTT	13	TRBV5-1	-	-	TRBJ1-1
CASESRIGSGYGYTF	TGTGCCAGTGAGTCTCGAATCGGGTCGGGCTATGGCTACACCTTC	15	TRBV19	-	-	TRBJ1-2
CASSPHGGYTINTQYF	TGTGCCAGCAGCCCCCATGGGGGGTATACTATAAATACGCAGTATTTT	16	TRBV9	-	-	TRBJ2-3
CASSPQTSTDTQYF	TGTGCCAGCAGCCCCCAAACTAGCACAGATACGCAGTATTTT	14	TRBV3-1/TRBV3-2	-	-	TRBJ2-3
CASSLAESYEQYF	TGTGCCAGCAGCTTAGCCGAAAGCTACGAGCAGTACTTC	13	TRBV11-1	-	-	TRBJ2-7
CASSLAGSYGYTF	TGTGCCAGCAGCTTAGCAGGTAGCTATGGCTACACCTTC	13	TRBV7-9	-	-	TRBJ1-2
CASSYPPQPQHF	TGTGCCAGCAGTTACCCCCCTCAGCCCCAGCATTTT	12	TRBV6-6	-	-	TRBJ1-5
CASSYFVTGELFF	TGTGCCAGCAGTTACTTCGTCACCGGGGAGCTGTTTTTT	13	TRBV12-3/TRBV12-4	-	-	TRBJ2-2
CASSEARDGSSYNEQFF	TGTGCCAGCAGTGAAGCGCGTGACGGGAGCTCCTACAATGAGCAGTTCTTC	17	TRBV2	-	-	TRBJ2-1
CASSLNSNQPQHF	TGTGCCAGCAGTTTAAATAGCAATCAGCCCCAGCATTTT	13	TRBV12-3/TRBV12-4	-	-	TRBJ1-5
CASARREPAGTEAFF	TGCGCCAGCGCCCGTAGGGAACCCGCGGGCACTGAAGCTTTCTTT	15	TRBV23-1	-	-	TRBJ1-1
CATSDPANNEQFF	TGTGCCACCAGTGATCCAGCGAACAATGAGCAGTTCTTC	13	TRBV24-1	-	-	TRBJ2-1
CASSAGRSDNEQFF	TGTGCCAGCAGTGCGGGACGGAGCGACAATGAGCAGTTCTTC	14	TRBV6-4	-	-	TRBJ2-1
CASSESGSSYEQYF	TGTGCCAGCAGTGAGTCGGGGAGCTCCTACGAGCAGTACTTC	14	TRBV25-1	-	-	TRBJ2-7
CAWSGQIYGYTF	TGTGCCTGGAGTGGTCAGATCTATGGCTACACCTTC	12	TRBV30	-	-	TRBJ1-2
CASSEGTGDEKLFF	TGCGCCAGCAGCGAGGGGACAGGGGATGAAAAACTGTTTTTT	14	TRBV5-1	once	TRBD1	TRBJ1-4
CASSLSPVGTTQYF	TGTGCCAGCAGCTTATCTCCGGTCGGGACAACGCAGTATTTT	14	TRBV11-2	once	-	TRBJ2-3
CASSQEGRGRVDTF	TGTGCCAGCAGCCAAGAAGGGCGGGGCAGGGTAGACACCTTC	14	TRBV4-2	-	-	TRBJ1-2
CASSIRPRTGASSGANVLTF	TGTGCCAGTAGTATCAGGCCTCGAACAGGGGCCAGCTCTGGGGCCAACGTCCTGACTTTC	20	TRBV19	-	TRBD1	TRBJ2-6
CASSFTSHEQYF	TGTGCCAGCAGTTTTACTAGCCACGAGCAGTACTTC	12	TRBV6-2/TRBV6-3	once	-	TRBJ2-7
CASSSTGAAGETQYF	TGTGCCAGCAGCTCCACAGGGGCCGCGGGAGAGACCCAGTACTTC	15	TRBV7-7	once	TRBD1	TRBJ2-5
CATSAQGGVKSYEQYF	TGTGCCACCAGCGCCCAAGGGGGCGTGAAATCCTACGAGCAGTACTTC	16	TRBV15	-	TRBD1	TRBJ2-7
CASSDRPNRNTEAFF	TGTGCCAGCAGCGACCGCCCGAATCGGAACACTGAAGCTTTCTTT	15	TRBV6-5	-	-	TRBJ1-1
CATPGEDYGYTF	TGTGCCACCCCAGGGGAAGACTATGGCTACACCTTC	12	TRBV19	-	-	TRBJ1-2
CASSLWQGVTYGANVLTF	TGTGCCAGCAGTTTATGGCAGGGGGTAACTTATGGGGCCAACGTCCTGACTTTC	18	TRBV27	-	TRBD1	TRBJ2-6
CASSLMGTGVYEQYF	TGTGCCAGCAGCTTAATGGGGACAGGGGTCTACGAGCAGTACTTC	15	TRBV7-8	-	TRBD1	TRBJ2-7
CASSPGVNTEAFF	TGTGCCAGCTCACCAGGGGTGAACACTGAAGCTTTCTTT	13	TRBV18	-	-	TRBJ1-1
CASIDPGSYSNQPQHF	TGTGCCAGCATCGACCCAGGCTCTTATAGCAATCAGCCCCAGCATTTT	16	TRBV5-6	-	-	TRBJ1-5
CASSLGPDRANEKLFF	TGTGCCAGCAGCTTAGGGCCGGACAGGGCTAATGAAAAACTGTTTTTT	16	TRBV7-6	-	TRBD1	TRBJ1-4
CASSQEMLGGSRAFF	TGTGCCAGCAGCCAAGAGATGTTGGGCGGGAGTCGTGCGTTCTTC	15	TRBV14	-	TRBD2	TRBJ2-1
CSVARGRSSEAFF	TGCAGCGTTGCTCGGGGGCGATCCTCTGAAGCTTTCTTT	13	TRBV29-1	-	-	TRBJ1-1
CASSVGASGYTGELFF	TGTGCCAGCAGTGTAGGGGCTAGCGGGTACACCGGGGAGCTGTTTTTT	16	TRBV6-1	once	TRBD2	TRBJ2-2
CASSYIPGQGAYTQYF	TGTGCCAGCAGTTATATCCCGGGACAGGGGGCTTATACGCAGTATTTT	16	TRBV27	once	TRBD1	TRBJ2-3
CAWSFSDGGYTF	TGTGCCTGGAGTTTCTCAGATGGTGGCTACACCTTC	12	TRBV30	-	-	TRBJ1-2
CASSDGRKNYGYTF	TGTGCCAGTTCCGACGGTAGAAAAAACTATGGCTACACCTTC	14	TRBV19	-	-	TRBJ1-2
CASSQDRGLAKNIQYF	TGTGCCAGCAGCCAAGATCGAGGACTAGCCAAAAACATTCAGTACTTC	16	TRBV3-1/TRBV3-2	-	-	TRBJ2-4
CASRPTGFGNTIYF	TGTGCCAGCAGGCCAACAGGGTTCGGAAACACCATATATTTT	14	TRBV27	-	-	TRBJ1-3
CASSLSWQGHQSPLHF	TGTGCCAGCAGTTTATCGTGGCAGGGGCATCAATCACCCCTCCACTTT	16	TRBV27	-	-	TRBJ1-6
CASSIQRRDSTF	TGTGCCAGCAGTATACAACGCCGGGACAGCACTTTT	12	TRBV28	-	TRBD1	TRBJ1-1
CASSLGPYNEQFF	TGCGCCAGTAGTTTGGGGCCCTACAATGAGCAGTTCTTC	13	TRBV19	-	-	TRBJ2-1
CASPPTSGGETQYF	TGTGCCAGCCCCCCGACTAGCGGTGGGGAGACCCAGTACTTC	14	TRBV5-5	-	TRBD2	TRBJ2-5
CAGGLARETQYF	TGTGCCGGTGGGCTAGCGAGAGAGACCCAGTACTTC	12	TRBV2	-	-	TRBJ2-5
CASSFGQGRQPQHF	TGTGCCAGCAGTTTCGGACAGGGTAGGCAGCCCCAGCATTTT	14	TRBV2	few	TRBD1	TRBJ1-5
CASSQGHSADTQYF	TGTGCCAGCAGCCAAGGGCACTCAGCGGATACGCAGTATTTT	14	TRBV3-1/TRBV3-2	-	-	TRBJ2-3
CSVATYEQYF	TGCAGCGTTGCGACCTACGAGCAGTACTTC	10	TRBV29-1	-	-	TRBJ2-7
CASSFRGTGANVLTF	TGTGCCAGCAGTTTTCGGGGCACCGGGGCCAACGTCCTGACTTTC	15	TRBV27	-	-	TRBJ2-6
CASSSEYGKHTGELFF	TGTGCCAGCAGCTCTGAATACGGGAAACACACCGGGGAGCTGTTTTTT	16	TRBV7-9	-	-	TRBJ2-2
CAWSSGTDTQYF	TGTGCCTGGAGTTCAGGCACAGATACGCAGTATTTT	12	TRBV30	-	-	TRBJ2-3
CASSLGAMGLTPLHF	TGTGCCAGCAGCCTTGGGGCGATGGGTCTAACACCCCTCCACTTT	15	TRBV27	-	-	TRBJ1-6
CASSQTGEASYGPLHF	TGCGCCAGCAGCCAGACAGGGGAGGCTTCATATGGACCCCTCCACTTT	16	TRBV4-1	-	TRBD1	TRBJ1-6
CVRNPKVLLRDTQYF	TGTGTCAGAAATCCGAAAGTGCTCCTGCGGGATACGCAGTATTTT	15	TRBV7-5	once	-	TRBJ2-3
CASSQNDRVYGYTF	TGTGCCAGCAGCCAAAACGACAGGGTGTATGGCTACACCTTC	14	TRBV3-1/TRBV3-2	-	TRBD1	TRBJ1-2
CASSQAGRGGNEQFF	TGCGCCAGCAGCCAAGCGGGGCGGGGGGGCAATGAGCAGTTCTTC	15	TRBV4-1	-	TRBD2	TRBJ2-1